The TCR beta chain under discussion was sequenced for a study of T cells after yellow fever vaccination. Germline trimming cut 3 bases from V and 5 bases from J; bases unmatched to any gene: 8. The CDR3 loop spans 17 amino acids. CDR1 SGHTA and CDR2 FQGNSA come from the germline V gene. Whole-study findings and limits: Only a small proportion of the clonotypes turned up in both the CD4 and the CD8 compartments, likely arising from convergent recombination.

As regards this clonotype: Its specificity is unknown.

TCRdb fed the 5' RACE reads into MiXCR, producing one record per CDR3 protein. The sample includes hundreds of thousands of distinct CDR3 sequences, roughly 9% of them seen just once. The sequencing here drew on CD4+ T cells sorted from PBMCs, taken 5 days after the yellow fever booster vaccination. This chain links TRBV7-2 with TRBJ1-5; TRBD1 matches at 12 bases. The sequence was obtained from a man aged 18 to 29 who received the YFV17D yellow fever vaccine. This CDR3 is CASSLGQGAASHQPQHF. CDR3 nucleotide sequence: TGTGCCAGCAGCTTGGGACAGGGGGCAGCTAGTCATCAGCCCCAGCATTTT.